One and the same sample provided the 28 T cell receptor beta chains below, sequenced in a study of T cell responses to AZD1222 COVID-19 vaccine. Using immunoSEQ multiplex PCR, the repertoire was profiled, and TCRdb retains in-frame clones only, with some absent. The table records some 140,000 clones, 92% of them present only once. Sequencing used peripheral blood, obtained on day 0 of AZD1222 vaccination. The receptors originated from an adult in good health.

The chain has TRBV7-3 and TRBJ2-7; 11 bases are a match to TRBD2. This CDR3 has 15 residues. With V trimmed by 3 bases and J by 4 bases, 5 bases remained unmatched. Germline CDR1 is SGHTA and CDR2 is FQGTGA. CDR3 coding DNA: TGTGCCAGCAGCTTGAGACTAGCGGGAAAGTACGAGCAGTACTTC. Its protein is CASSLRLAGKYEQYF.

Note on this clone: The sample carries other DNA sequences with the same CDR3. The chain recombines TRBV30 with TRBJ1-5; no clear D. The CDR3 is made up of 13 amino acids. V lost 3 bases and J lost 2, with 8 bases in between. Germline assignment: CDR1 GTSNPN and CDR2 SVGIG (reference sequence). In DNA, the CDR3 is TGTGCCTGGAGGGGCCGTGGCAATCAGCCCCAGCATTTT. Protein sequence: CAWRGRGNQPQHF.

V gene TRBV7-9 combines with J gene TRBJ1-4; 9 bases fit TRBD1. Germline loops: CDR1 SEHNR, CDR2 FQNEAQ (reference sequence). The CDR3 is 15 residues long. Unmatched junction bases numbered 5, after V lost 1 base and J lost 8 bases. CDR3 in DNA: TGTGCCAGCAGCTTAGGGGGACAGGGACAGGAAAAACTGTTTTTT. Translated, it gives CASSLGGQGQEKLFF.

The chain recombines TRBV4-3 with TRBJ1-2; a weak D match, TRBD1 (6 bases). With 0 bases removed from V and 0 bases from J, the gap between germline ends came to 17 bases. The germline V gene encodes CDR1 LGHNA and CDR2 YSLEER. The CDR3 contains 18 residues. This CDR3 is CASSQEVGRGSSNYGYTF. CDR3 DNA: TGCGCCAGCAGCCAAGAGGTTGGCAGGGGATCTTCTAACTATGGCTACACCTTC.

This clone has ten or more counts. The same CDR3 also results from other DNA sequences found in this sample. The chain is built from TRBV7-2 and TRBJ2-7; D not resolved. V lost 5 bases and J lost 2, with 4 bases in between. The length of the CDR3 is 11 residues. Looked up from germline, CDR1 is SGHTA and CDR2 is FQGNSA. In DNA form, the CDR3 reads TGTGCCAGCAGCCCCGCCTACGAGCAGTACTTC. As protein: CASSPAYEQYF.

The genes are TRBV6-2 or TRBV6-3 and TRBJ2-7; D gene ambiguous. The germline gives CDR1 MNHEY, CDR2 SVGEGT. The CDR3 is 13 residues long. With 4 bases removed from V and 5 bases from J, the gap between germline ends came to 12 bases. The CDR3 DNA follows: TGTGCCAGCAGTTTCCGCCCGGTCAACGAGCAGTACTTC. Translated: CASSFRPVNEQYF.

The CDR3 loop is CASSLRRVLTEAFF. CDR3 DNA sequence: TGTGCCAGCAGCCTCCGACGGGTGTTAACTGAAGCTTTCTTT. The J gene is TRBJ1-1, the V gene TRBV7-6; the D is unclear. Germline CDR1 is SGHVS and CDR2 is FNYEAQ. The CDR3 loop spans 14 amino acids. The V end was cut by 5 bases, the J end by 5 bases, with 15 bases between.

V is TRBV12-5 and J is TRBJ1-5; no firm D call. Between the trimmed V and J ends, which lost 1 base and 4 bases, there was a span of 8 bases. This CDR3 is 14 amino acids long. Germline lookup yields CDR1 LGHNT and CDR2 FRNRAP. DNA of the CDR3: TGTGCTAGTGGTTTGGGTCGGGGAAATCAGCCCCAGCATTTT. Its protein is CASGLGRGNQPQHF. Using reference TRBV12-5 and TRBJ1-5 for the parts outside the CDR3, the full variable domain is DARVTQTPRHKVTEMGQEVTMRCQPILGHNTVFWYRQTMMQGLELLAYFRNRAPLDDSGMPKDRFSAEMPDATLATLKIQPSEPRDSAVYFCASGLGRGNQPQHFGDGTRLSIL.

The gene calls are TRBV7-7 and TRBJ2-2, with 7 bases identical to TRBD1. The CDR3 length is 16 residues. The junction had 5 bases not matched to a gene; V was cut back by 0 bases and J by 4 bases. Germline CDR1 is SSHAT and CDR2 is FNYEAQ (reference sequence). The CDR3 coding sequence is TGTGCCAGCAGCTTAGCGGGACAGAGGGGCACCGGGGAGCTGTTTTTT. The encoded protein is CASSLAGQRGTGELFF.

The chain joins TRBV5-1 to TRBJ2-1, with no clear D. V dropped 0 bases and J dropped 0 bases, with 4 bases sitting between them. Germline V CDR1 and CDR2: SGHRS, YFSETQ. CDR3 size: 14 residues. CDR3: CASSLVYSYNEQFF. The CDR3 nucleotides read TGCGCCAGCAGCTTGGTCTACTCCTACAATGAGCAGTTCTTC.

This clone is a singleton in its sample. The chain links TRBV10-3 to TRBJ2-7; a possible D gene is TRBD2 (6 bases). This CDR3 has 14 amino acids. The germline V gene encodes CDR1 ENHRY and CDR2 SYGVKD. Between the trimmed V and J ends, which lost 6 bases and 1 base, there was a span of 13 bases. The DNA for the CDR3 is TGTGCCATCAGGGAACCTGGAGGGTCCTACGAGCAGTACTTC. Translated, it gives CAIREPGGSYEQYF.

The CDR3 DNA reads as TGCGCCACTGCCCGGATAGGGACAGGGGATAGCAATCAGCCCCAGCATTTT. Translated, it gives CATARIGTGDSNQPQHF. The chain couples TRBV10-1 to TRBJ1-5; 10 nucleotides align to TRBD1. From germline, CDR1 is WNHNN and CDR2 SYGVQD (reference sequence). The CDR3 contains 17 residues. V was pared by 10 bases and J by 0 bases, with 12 bases of the junction left unmatched.

J is TRBJ2-5 and V is TRBV6-2 or TRBV6-3, with TRBD2 identical over 14 bases. This CDR3 comprises 16 residues. V lost 4 bases and J lost 5; bases outside the gene matches: 6. Germline CDR1 and CDR2: MNHEY and SVGEGT. CDR3 region: CASSSRLAGGLETQYF. CDR3 DNA: TGTGCCAGCAGTTCAAGACTAGCGGGAGGGCTGGAGACCCAGTACTTC.

The CDR3 coding sequence is TGTGCCAGCAGTCCGGGACTAGCGGGAGTCGGTACGCAGTATTTT. It yields the protein CASSPGLAGVGTQYF. The rearrangement joins TRBV6-4 to TRBJ2-3, with 14 nucleotides matching TRBD2. Germline assignment: CDR1 MRHNA and CDR2 SNTAGT. The CDR3 has 15 residues. V trimming: 5 bases; J trimming: 8 bases; junction bases outside the gene matches: 6.

In this sample, this clone turned up a few times. The CDR3: CASRQSSGANVLTF. The CDR3 region has the DNA TGTGCCAGCAGGCAGAGCTCTGGGGCCAACGTCCTGACTTTC. The chain uses TRBV28 and TRBJ2-6, with D unclear. Per the germline V gene, CDR1 is MDHEN and CDR2 is SYDVKM. The CDR3 is 14 amino acids. Trimming removed 6 bases at V and 0 bases at J, with 6 bases between.

V is TRBV3-1 (or the pseudogene TRBV3-2) and J is TRBJ2-1; 7 bases agree with TRBD2. V trimming: 1 base; J trimming: 7 bases; junction bases outside the gene matches: 10. Germline CDR1 reads LGHDT; CDR2 reads YNNKEL (reference sequence). The CDR3 contains 16 residues. The CDR3 DNA reads TGTGCCAGCAGCCAAGGCGGTGGGAGGGCCGGAAATGAGCAGTTCTTC. Protein sequence: CASSQGGGRAGNEQFF.

This rearrangement joins TRBV18 to TRBJ2-7; 7 bases are a match to TRBD1. Germline V lookup: CDR1 KGHSH, CDR2 LQKENI. J was trimmed by 2 bases and V by 3 bases; bases with no gene match: 13. The CDR3 is 17 residues long. The CDR3 spells CASSPGLAAGTAYEQYF. The CDR3 bases are TGTGCCAGCTCACCTGGGCTTGCGGCCGGGACAGCCTACGAGCAGTACTTC.

The chain links TRBV12-3 or TRBV12-4 to TRBJ2-2; 9 bases are a match to TRBD1. V dropped 9 bases and J dropped 5; count of bases not matched to a gene: 4. This CDR3 has 13 amino acids. The DNA for the CDR3 is TGTGCCAGTAACAGGGGGCGAACCGGGGAGCTGTTTTTT. Translated, it gives CASNRGRTGELFF.

The rearrangement links TRBV28 to TRBJ2-1, with 7 nucleotides matching TRBD2. The J segment lost 3 bases and the V segment lost 4 bases, leaving 24 bases of the junction unmatched. CDR1 is MDHEN, CDR2 SYDVKM, per germline. The CDR3 loop spans 21 amino acids. The CDR3 DNA follows: TGTGCCAGCAGTTCACCCGGCGGGGGAGCACTAAAACTGGGGGTCTACAATGAGCAGTTCTTC. Its translation: CASSSPGGGALKLGVYNEQFF.

Here the CDR3 reads CASSPFPPGGDSYNEQFF. For the CDR3, the DNA is TGTGCCAGCAGCCCCTTCCCCCCGGGCGGAGATTCCTACAATGAGCAGTTCTTC. The chain couples TRBV4-2 to TRBJ2-1; D is undetermined. The germline gives CDR1 LGHNA, CDR2 YNFKEQ. The CDR3 runs 18 residues. V lost 4 bases to trimming and J lost 1 base, with 20 bases between them.

The gene calls are TRBV30 and TRBJ2-1, with TRBD2 identical over 10 bases. Germline CDR1 and CDR2: GTSNPN and SVGIG (reference sequence). The CDR3 runs to 15 residues. V dropped 0 bases and J dropped 7; count of bases not matched to a gene: 6. The CDR3 nucleotides are TGTGCCTGGAGTGTCAGCGGGAGGGTATGGAATGAGCAGTTCTTC. Translating gives CAWSVSGRVWNEQFF.

The chain combines TRBV2 with TRBJ2-1; maybe TRBD2 (5 bases). The V and J ends lost 6 bases and 6 bases respectively, with 9 bases between them. Germline V gene data show CDR1 as SNHLY and CDR2 as FYNNEI. The CDR3 contains 12 residues. The CDR3 sequence is CASSGEFNEQFF. As DNA, the CDR3 is TGTGCCAGCAGCGGGGAGTTCAATGAGCAGTTCTTC.

V is TRBV19 and J is TRBJ1-5; D not resolved. This CDR3 is built from 13 residues. CDR1 LNHDA and CDR2 SQIVND come from the germline V gene (reference sequence). Trimming took 3 bases from V and 3 from J, leaving 6 bases between them. The CDR3 protein is CASSMGNNQPQHF. The CDR3 DNA sequence: TGTGCCAGTAGTATGGGGAACAATCAGCCCCAGCATTTT.

This rearrangement joins TRBV6-6 to TRBJ1-2; 11 bases map to TRBD1. Germline loops: CDR1 MNHNY, CDR2 SVGAGI (reference sequence). CDR3 length: 14 residues. V was clipped by 6 bases and J by 5 bases; unmatched bases: 5. The CDR3 DNA is TGTGCCAGCAGCCGCGGACAGGGGGCATATGGCTACACCTTC. Translation gives CASSRGQGAYGYTF.

V gene TRBV5-1 combines with J gene TRBJ2-1, with TRBD2 as a possible D gene (5 bases). Trimming pared 0 bases from V and 8 bases from J, leaving 9 bases between. The CDR3 is made up of 13 amino acids. The germline CDR1 and CDR2 sequences are SGHRS and YFSETQ. CDR3 sequence (DNA): TGCGCCAGCAGCTTGGTGGCGGGCCATGAGCAGTTCTTC. Translating gives CASSLVAGHEQFF.

This clone was recorded once. The genes are TRBV27 and TRBJ2-7, with D perhaps matching TRBD2 (6 bases). V gave up 3 bases and J gave up 1 base, with 7 bases separating them. The CDR3 sequence is 13 residues long. Looked up from germline, CDR1 is MNHEY and CDR2 is SMNVEV (reference sequence). The CDR3 DNA is TGTGCCAGCAGTTTCCGGGGGTCCTACGAGCAGTACTTC. It specifies CASSFRGSYEQYF.

The rearrangement joins TRBV15 to TRBJ1-5; the D gene is possibly TRBD1 (6 bases). Trimming stripped 0 bases from V and 0 bases from J, with 15 bases between. CDR1 and CDR2 from the germline V gene are LNHNV and YYDKDF (reference sequence). The CDR3 runs to 18 residues. The CDR3 loop is CATSRERGGHLSNQPQHF. The CDR3, as DNA: TGTGCCACCAGCAGAGAGAGGGGGGGACATCTTAGCAATCAGCCCCAGCATTTT.

This clone occurred a few times. Distinct nucleotide sequences in the sample also encode this CDR3. V is TRBV29-1 and J is TRBJ1-1; D unresolved. Germline V gives CDR1 SQVTM, CDR2 ANQGSEA. The CDR3 has 11 residues. V shed 4 bases and J shed 0 bases, with 3 bases lying between them. CDR3 bases: TGCAGCGTTGGGGTGAACACTGAAGCTTTCTTT. As protein: CSVGVNTEAFF.